What follows is one T cell receptor beta chain and its context. The record originates from a study of blood T cell repertoires in COVID-19. The method was immunoSEQ multiplex PCR; TCRdb's version includes in-frame clones alone and lacks a portion of them. The sample carries about 120,000 clones, approximately 82% recorded once. The specimen was peripheral blood. The sequence derives from a man between 65 and 79 years old with active or convalescent COVID-19.

The CDR3 reads CASSARDRGEYGYTF. DNA for the CDR3: TGTGCCAGTAGTGCCCGGGACAGGGGGGAGTATGGCTACACCTTC. The genes are TRBV19 and TRBJ1-2; 11 bases are a match to TRBD1. From germline, CDR1 is LNHDA and CDR2 SQIVND (reference sequence). The CDR3 sequence is 15 residues long. The ends lost 5 bases at V and 5 bases at J; junction bases unmatched: 7.